The entry below gives a single T cell receptor beta chain sequence along with its context. Germline V gene sequence: CDR1 MNHNS, CDR2 SASEGT. The CDR3 runs to 15 residues. V lost 2 bases to trimming and J lost 5 bases, with 15 bases between them. This entry is derived from a study of blood T cell repertoires in COVID-19. Whole-study context: Sites in the United States, Italy and Spain provided acute and convalescent COVID-19 samples. T cells, B-cell-depleted T cells, or PBMCs provided the cDNA or gDNA that served as material.

Source study methods: It was from reference gene primer amplification that nucleated cell counts were estimated. The assay was immunoSEQ multiplex PCR, and TCRdb's table has in-frame clones only and misses some. The DNA was the basis for D and trimming; V, J and clone size are from that table. The table shows about 170,000 clones, with more than 70% occurring only once. This receptor was obtained from a woman older than 75 with active or convalescent COVID-19. Sequencing was performed on peripheral blood. The chain employs TRBV6-1 and TRBJ1-2; maybe TRBD1 (6 bases). CDR3: CASSELVRGGYGYTF. CDR3 sequence (DNA): TGTGCCAGCAGTGAATTAGTCAGGGGAGGGTATGGCTACACCTTC.